These 10 T cell receptor beta chains were all obtained from the same sample, sequenced in a study of T cell responses to AZD1222 COVID-19 vaccine. The method was immunoSEQ multiplex PCR; TCRdb's version includes in-frame clones alone and lacks a portion of them. The repertoire holds more than 100,000 clones, with roughly 90% as singletons. Material: peripheral blood, obtained 28 days after the second AZD1222 dose. These receptors all stem from an adult who received the AZD1222 COVID-19 vaccine.

V and J are TRBV6-5 and TRBJ1-2, with 7 bases aligning to TRBD1. The germline V gene encodes CDR1 MNHEY and CDR2 SVGAGI. The CDR3 loop spans 14 amino acids. Trimming cost V 6 bases and J 4 bases; bases outside gene matches: 8. The CDR3 is CASRDPTGSYGYTF. The CDR3 bases are TGTGCCAGCAGGGACCCGACAGGGAGCTATGGCTACACCTTC.

This chain joins TRBV2 and TRBJ1-1; no clear D gene. Trimming left V 1 base short and J 11 bases short, with 17 bases between. Looked up from germline, CDR1 is SNHLY and CDR2 is FYNNEI. This CDR3 region has 14 residues. The CDR3 region is CASSEDSGSLYAFF. The CDR3 DNA reads TGTGCCAGCAGTGAAGATTCGGGCAGTCTCTATGCTTTCTTT. The full variable domain, in which reference TRBV2 and TRBJ1-1 provide the parts outside the CDR3, is EPEVTQTPSHQVTQMGQEVILRCVPISNHLYFYWYRQILGQKVEFLVSFYNNEISEKSEIFDDQFSVERPDGSNFTLKIRSTKLEDSAMYFCASSEDSGSLYAFFGQGTRLTVV.

The rearrangement uses TRBV13 and TRBJ2-7, with 11 nucleotides matching TRBD2. The CDR3 is made up of 20 amino acids. With 0 bases clipped from V and 9 bases from J, the junction kept 22 bases outside the gene matches. Looked up from germline, CDR1 is PRHDT and CDR2 is FYEKMQ (reference sequence). Here the CDR3 reads CASSLGLFALAGGFDHGQYF. The CDR3 nucleotides read TGTGCCAGCAGCTTAGGCCTTTTTGCGTTAGCGGGAGGGTTCGATCATGGGCAGTACTTC.

J is TRBJ2-5 and V is TRBV3-1 (or the pseudogene TRBV3-2); D call uncertain. Trimming cost V 5 bases and J 3 bases, with 10 bases left between them. The CDR3 loop spans 13 amino acids. Per germline, CDR1 LGHDT and CDR2 YNNKEL (reference sequence). CDR3 loop: CASSARAEETQYF. The DNA of the CDR3 is TGTGCCAGCAGCGCTCGTGCGGAAGAGACCCAGTACTTC.

This chain connects TRBV19 to TRBJ2-3; D ambiguous. Between the trimmed V and J ends, which lost 5 bases and 5 bases, there was a span of 8 bases. In germline, CDR1 is LNHDA, CDR2 SQIVND (reference sequence). The CDR3 covers 12 residues. This CDR3 is CASSPPGDTQYF. The CDR3 DNA is TGTGCCAGTAGTCCTCCTGGAGATACGCAGTATTTT.

V and J are TRBV6-6 and TRBJ1-3, with 7 nucleotides matching TRBD1. This CDR3 contains 14 residues. V shed 2 bases, J shed 2 bases, and the junction held 0 bases outside the gene matches. Germline CDR1 MNHNY, CDR2 SVGAGI (reference sequence). The CDR3 DNA follows: TGTGCCAGCAGTTACGGACAGGCTGGAAACACCATATATTTT. Protein sequence: CASSYGQAGNTIYF.

The V gene is TRBV12-2, the J gene TRBJ2-2; the tabulated D call, TRBD1, remains unverified against the DNA. TRBV12-2 is marked as a pseudogene. The CDR3 contains 16 residues. CDR3 loop: CASRLKCRTNTGELFF. CDR3 sequence (DNA): TGTGCAAGTCGCTTAAAGTGCAGAACGAACACCGGGGAGCTGTTTTTT.

This rearrangement joins TRBV12-3 or TRBV12-4 to TRBJ1-5; maybe TRBD1 (5 bases). V was cut by 3 bases and J by 6 bases, with 9 bases left in between. The CDR3 has 13 amino acids. The CDR3 sequence: CASSFSQGQPQHF. In DNA form, the CDR3 reads TGTGCCAGCAGTTTCTCTCAGGGTCAGCCCCAGCATTTT.

The genes are TRBV28 and TRBJ1-2, with D possibly TRBD1 on 6 matching bases. Trimming left V 5 bases short and J 6 bases short, with 16 bases between. From germline, CDR1 is MDHEN and CDR2 SYDVKM. This CDR3 is 14 amino acids long. The CDR3, as DNA: TGTGCCAGCAGTCCCCGCGGGGGCGTAAATGGCTACACCTTC. Amino acids: CASSPRGGVNGYTF.

This chain uses TRBV19 with TRBJ1-1; TRBD1 is a possible D gene (6 bases). Germline CDR1 reads LNHDA; CDR2 reads SQIVND (reference sequence). The CDR3 length is 15 residues. Trimming removed 3 bases from V and 3 bases from J, with 14 bases in between. The CDR3 bases are TGTGCCAGTAGTATTTGGGGGGCGCGGGACACTGAAGCTTTCTTT. Translated, it gives CASSIWGARDTEAFF.